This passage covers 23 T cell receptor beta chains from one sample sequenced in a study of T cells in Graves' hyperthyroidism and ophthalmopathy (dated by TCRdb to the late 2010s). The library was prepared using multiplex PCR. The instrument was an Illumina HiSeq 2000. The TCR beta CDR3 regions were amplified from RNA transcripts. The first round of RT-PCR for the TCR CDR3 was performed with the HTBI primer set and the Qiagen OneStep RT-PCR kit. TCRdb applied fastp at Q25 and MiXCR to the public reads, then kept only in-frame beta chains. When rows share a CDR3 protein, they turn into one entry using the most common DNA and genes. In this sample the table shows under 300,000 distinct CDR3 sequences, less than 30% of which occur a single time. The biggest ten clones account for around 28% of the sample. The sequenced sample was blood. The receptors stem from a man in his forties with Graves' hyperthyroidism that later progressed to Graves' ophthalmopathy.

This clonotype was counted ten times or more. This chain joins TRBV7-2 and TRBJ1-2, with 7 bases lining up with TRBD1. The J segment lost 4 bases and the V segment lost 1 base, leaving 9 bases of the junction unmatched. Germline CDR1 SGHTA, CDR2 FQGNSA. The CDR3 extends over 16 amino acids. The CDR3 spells CASSLGNQGVGYGYTF. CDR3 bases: TGTGCCAGCAGCTTAGGAAACCAGGGGGTTGGCTATGGCTACACCTTC.

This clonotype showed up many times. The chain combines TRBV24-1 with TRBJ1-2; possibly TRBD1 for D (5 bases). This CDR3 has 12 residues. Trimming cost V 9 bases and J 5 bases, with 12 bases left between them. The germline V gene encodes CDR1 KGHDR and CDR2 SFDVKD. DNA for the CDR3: TGTGCCACCCGGGGACGGGATTATGGCTACACCTTC. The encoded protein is CATRGRDYGYTF.

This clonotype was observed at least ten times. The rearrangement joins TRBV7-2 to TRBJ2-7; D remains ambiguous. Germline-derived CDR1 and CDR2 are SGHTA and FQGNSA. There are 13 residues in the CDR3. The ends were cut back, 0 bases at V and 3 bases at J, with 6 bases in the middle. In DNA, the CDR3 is TGTGCCAGCAGCTTAGCCCTAGGCTACGAGCAGTACTTC. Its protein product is CASSLALGYEQYF.

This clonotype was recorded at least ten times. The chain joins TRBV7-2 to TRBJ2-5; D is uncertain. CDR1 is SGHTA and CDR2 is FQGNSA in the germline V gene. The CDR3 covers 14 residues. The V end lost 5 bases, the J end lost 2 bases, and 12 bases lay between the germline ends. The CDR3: CASSPMAVQETQYF. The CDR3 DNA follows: TGTGCCAGCAGCCCGATGGCGGTTCAAGAGACCCAGTACTTC.

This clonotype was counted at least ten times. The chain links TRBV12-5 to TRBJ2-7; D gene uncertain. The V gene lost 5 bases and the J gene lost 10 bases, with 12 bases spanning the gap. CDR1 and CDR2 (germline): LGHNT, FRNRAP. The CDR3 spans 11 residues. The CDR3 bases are TGTGCTAGTGGTCCCTCAGGTCCCCAGTACTTC. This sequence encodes CASGPSGPQYF.

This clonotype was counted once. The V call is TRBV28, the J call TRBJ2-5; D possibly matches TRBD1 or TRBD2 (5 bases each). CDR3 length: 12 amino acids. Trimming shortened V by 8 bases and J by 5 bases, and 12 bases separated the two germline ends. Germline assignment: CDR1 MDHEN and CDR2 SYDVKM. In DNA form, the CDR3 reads TGTGCCAGCGGGGGTGTGAAGGAGACCCAGTACTTC. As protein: CASGGVKETQYF.

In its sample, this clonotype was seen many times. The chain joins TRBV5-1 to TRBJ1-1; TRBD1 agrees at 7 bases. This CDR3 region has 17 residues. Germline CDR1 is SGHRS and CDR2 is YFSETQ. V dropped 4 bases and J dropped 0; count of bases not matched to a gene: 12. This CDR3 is CASSLGRGGSMNTEAFF. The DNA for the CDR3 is TGCGCCAGCAGCCTGGGAAGAGGGGGCTCGATGAACACTGAAGCTTTCTTT. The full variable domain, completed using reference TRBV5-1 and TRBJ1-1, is KAGVTQTPRYLIKTRGQQVTLSCSPISGHRSVSWYQQTPGQGLQFLFEYFSETQRNKGNFPGRFSGRQFSNSRSEMNVSTLELGDSALYLCASSLGRGGSMNTEAFFGQGTRLTVV.

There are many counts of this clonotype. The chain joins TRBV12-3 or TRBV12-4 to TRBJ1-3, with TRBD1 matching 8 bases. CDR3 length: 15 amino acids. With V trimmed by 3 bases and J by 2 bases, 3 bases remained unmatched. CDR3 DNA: TGTGCCAGCAGTTTGACAGGGGTGGCTGGAAACACCATATATTTT. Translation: CASSLTGVAGNTIYF.

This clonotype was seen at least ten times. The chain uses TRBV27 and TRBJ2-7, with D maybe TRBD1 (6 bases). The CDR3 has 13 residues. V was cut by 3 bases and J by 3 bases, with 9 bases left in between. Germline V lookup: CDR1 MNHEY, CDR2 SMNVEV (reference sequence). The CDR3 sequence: CASSFSRGYEQYF. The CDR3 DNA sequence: TGTGCCAGCAGTTTCTCCAGGGGCTACGAGCAGTACTTC.

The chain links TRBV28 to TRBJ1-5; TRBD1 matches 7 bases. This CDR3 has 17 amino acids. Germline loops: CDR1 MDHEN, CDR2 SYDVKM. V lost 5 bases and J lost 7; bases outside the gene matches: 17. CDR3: CASSLRIQGLGQQPQHF. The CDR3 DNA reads TGTGCCAGCAGTCTGCGAATACAGGGACTGGGACAGCAGCCCCAGCATTTT.

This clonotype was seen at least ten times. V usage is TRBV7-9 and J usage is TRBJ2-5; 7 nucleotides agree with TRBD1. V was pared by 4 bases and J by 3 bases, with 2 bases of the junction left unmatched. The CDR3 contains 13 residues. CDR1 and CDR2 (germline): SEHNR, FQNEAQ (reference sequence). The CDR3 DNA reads TGTGCCAGCAGCTGGGGACAGAAAGAGACCCAGTACTTC. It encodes CASSWGQKETQYF.

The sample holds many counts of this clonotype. CDR3 region: CATSSLAGFNTGELFF. DNA of the CDR3: TGTGCCACCAGCAGTTTGGCGGGATTTAACACCGGGGAGCTGTTTTTT. The rearrangement joins TRBV15 to TRBJ2-2; a possible D gene is TRBD2 (6 bases). The germline CDR1 and CDR2 sequences are LNHNV and YYDKDF (reference sequence). The germline V and J ends were trimmed by 3 bases and 2 bases, with 13 bases remaining between them. The CDR3 is 16 amino acids.

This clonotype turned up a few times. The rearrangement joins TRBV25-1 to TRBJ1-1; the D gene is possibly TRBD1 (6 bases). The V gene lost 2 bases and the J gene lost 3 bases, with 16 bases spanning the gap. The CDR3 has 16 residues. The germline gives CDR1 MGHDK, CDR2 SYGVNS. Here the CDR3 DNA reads TGTGCCAGCAGTGAAGGGGTAGGGGCAGGGGACACTGAAGCTTTCTTT. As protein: CASSEGVGAGDTEAFF.

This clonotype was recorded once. The CDR3 loop is CASSFSLGETQYF. The CDR3 DNA is TGTGCCAGCAGCTTTTCCTTGGGGGAGACCCAGTACTTC. V and J are TRBV6-1 and TRBJ2-5; D call uncertain. The CDR3 runs to 13 residues. CDR1 and CDR2 (germline): MNHNS, SASEGT. Deletions cut 6 bases from V and 5 bases from J, with 13 bases between.

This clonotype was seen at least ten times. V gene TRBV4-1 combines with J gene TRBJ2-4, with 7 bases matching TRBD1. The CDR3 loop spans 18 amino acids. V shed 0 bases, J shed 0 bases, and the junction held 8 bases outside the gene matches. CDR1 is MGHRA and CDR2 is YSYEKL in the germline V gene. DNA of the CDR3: TGCGCCAGCAGCCAAGAGCTAAACAGGGGAATAGCCAAAAACATTCAGTACTTC. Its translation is CASSQELNRGIAKNIQYF.

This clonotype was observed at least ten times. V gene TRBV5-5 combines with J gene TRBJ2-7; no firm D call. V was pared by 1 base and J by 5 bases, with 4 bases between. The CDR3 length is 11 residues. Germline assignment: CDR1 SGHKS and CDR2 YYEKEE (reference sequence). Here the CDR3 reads CASSLMDEQYF. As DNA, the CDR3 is TGTGCCAGCAGCTTGATGGACGAGCAGTACTTC.

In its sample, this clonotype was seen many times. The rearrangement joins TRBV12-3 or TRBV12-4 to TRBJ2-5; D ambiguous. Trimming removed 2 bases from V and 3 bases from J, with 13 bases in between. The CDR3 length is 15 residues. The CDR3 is CASSLLSTVEETQYF. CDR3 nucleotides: TGTGCCAGCAGTTTACTCTCGACTGTGGAAGAGACCCAGTACTTC.

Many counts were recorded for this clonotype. CDR3 sequence (DNA): TGTGCCAGCAGCCAACACCAAGGGGTCGAGCAGTACTTC. This encodes CASSQHQGVEQYF. The rearrangement joins TRBV7-2 to TRBJ2-7; D is possibly TRBD1 (5 bases). The germline gives CDR1 SGHTA, CDR2 FQGNSA. There are 13 residues in the CDR3. The V end was cut by 5 bases, the J end by 6 bases, with 14 bases between.

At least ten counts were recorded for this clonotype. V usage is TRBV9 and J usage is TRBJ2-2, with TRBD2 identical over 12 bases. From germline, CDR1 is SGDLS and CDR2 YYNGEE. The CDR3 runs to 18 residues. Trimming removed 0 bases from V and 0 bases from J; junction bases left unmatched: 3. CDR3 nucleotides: TGTGCCAGCAGCGTAGGACTAGCGGGGGTCGCGAACACCGGGGAGCTGTTTTTT. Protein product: CASSVGLAGVANTGELFF.

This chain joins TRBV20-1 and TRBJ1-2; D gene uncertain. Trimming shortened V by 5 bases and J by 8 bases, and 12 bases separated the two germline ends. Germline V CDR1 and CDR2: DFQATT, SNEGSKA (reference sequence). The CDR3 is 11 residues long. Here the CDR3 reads CSALLGFGYTF. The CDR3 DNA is TGCAGTGCTTTACTGGGTTTCGGCTACACCTTC.

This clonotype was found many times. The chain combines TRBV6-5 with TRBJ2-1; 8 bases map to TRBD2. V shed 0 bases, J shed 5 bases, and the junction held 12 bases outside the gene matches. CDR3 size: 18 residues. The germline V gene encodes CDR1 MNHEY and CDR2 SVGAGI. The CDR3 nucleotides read TGTGCCAGCAGTTACTCGTCGCCGCAAGCGGGAGTGAACAATGAGCAGTTCTTC. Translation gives CASSYSSPQAGVNNEQFF.

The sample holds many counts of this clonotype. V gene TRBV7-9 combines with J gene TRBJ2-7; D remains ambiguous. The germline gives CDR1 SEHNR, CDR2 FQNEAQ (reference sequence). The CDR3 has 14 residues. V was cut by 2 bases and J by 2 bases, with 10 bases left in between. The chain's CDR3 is CASSLSGIPYEQYF. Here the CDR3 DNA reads TGTGCCAGCAGCTTATCCGGAATACCCTACGAGCAGTACTTC.

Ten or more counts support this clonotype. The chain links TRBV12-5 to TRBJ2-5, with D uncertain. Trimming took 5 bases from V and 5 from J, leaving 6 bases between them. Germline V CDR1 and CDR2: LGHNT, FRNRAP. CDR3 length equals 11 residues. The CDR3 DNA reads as TGTGCTAGTGGTCTGAGTGAGACCCAGTACTTC. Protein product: CASGLSETQYF.